The next 22 T cell receptor beta chains were all read from a single sample in a study of shared clonotypes between healthy human individuals. Profiled with immunoSEQ multiplex PCR; TCRdb holds only in-frame clones, not every one. The top ten hold about 1.1% of the sample, which has 2 million to 2.5 million clones, approximately 95% seen once. Naive CD8 cells were CD45RO-negative, positively selected for CCR7, excluding terminally differentiated effector memory CD45RA+ cells. Sequencing used naive CD8+ T cells sorted from blood. These receptors were taken from a man aged 18-30 years in good health.

The gene calls are TRBV7-9 and TRBJ1-1, with D possibly TRBD1 on 6 matching bases. CDR1 SEHNR and CDR2 FQNEAQ come from the germline V gene (reference sequence). The CDR3 extends over 13 amino acids. Trimming left V 3 bases short and J 4 bases short, with 9 bases between. The CDR3 DNA follows: TGTGCCAGCAGCTTCGGACAGCTCACTGAAGCTTTCTTT. Residues: CASSFGQLTEAFF.

The gene calls are TRBV2 and TRBJ1-5; 7 bases are a match to TRBD1. Germline CDR1 is SNHLY and CDR2 is FYNNEI. J gave up 1 base and V 7 bases, and 4 bases lay outside the gene matches. The CDR3 totals 14 residues. CDR3 sequence (DNA): TGTGCCAGCACCTGGGGACAGAGCAATCAGCCCCAGCATTTT. This encodes CASTWGQSNQPQHF.

The J gene is TRBJ1-1, the V gene TRBV9, with TRBD1 identical over 7 bases. The CDR3 spans 16 residues. Germline V gene data show CDR1 as SGDLS and CDR2 as YYNGEE. V shed 3 bases, J shed 3 bases, and the junction held 11 bases outside the gene matches. CDR3 in amino acids: CASSGGGAGSDTEAFF. CDR3 in DNA: TGTGCCAGCAGCGGAGGGGGCGCGGGATCGGACACTGAAGCTTTCTTT.

This rearrangement joins TRBV11-2 to TRBJ1-1; 10 bases are shared with TRBD1. The germline CDR1 and CDR2 sequences are SGHAT and FQNNGV. Unmatched junction bases numbered 5, after V lost 5 bases and J lost 8 bases. This CDR3 is built from 13 residues. The CDR3 DNA follows: TGTGCCAGCAGCCGGGACAGGGGCGTCGAAGCTTTCTTT. It codes for CASSRDRGVEAFF.

J is TRBJ1-1 and V is TRBV2; possibly TRBD1 for D (6 bases). Trimming cost V 6 bases and J 10 bases, with 18 bases left between them. Germline V gives CDR1 SNHLY, CDR2 FYNNEI. There are 13 residues in the CDR3. DNA for the CDR3: TGTGCCAGCAGGTGGGGGGCCGATCTACGAGCTTTCTTT. Protein product: CASRWGADLRAFF.

This chain links TRBV5-1 with TRBJ1-2; 7 bases line up with TRBD1. The germline V gene encodes CDR1 SGHRS and CDR2 YFSETQ. The V gene end was trimmed by 7 bases and the J gene end by 1 base; junction bases not matched to a gene: 10. The CDR3 has 15 residues. This chain's CDR3 is CASAPPGQLNYGYTF. The CDR3 DNA follows: TGCGCCAGCGCCCCCCCGGGACAGCTTAACTATGGCTACACCTTC.

The chain recombines TRBV7-8 with TRBJ2-1; D gene ambiguous. The germline V and J ends were trimmed by 2 bases and 0 bases, with 14 bases remaining between them. Germline CDR1 reads SGHVS; CDR2 reads FQNEAQ. The length of the CDR3 is 17 residues. The CDR3 bases are TGTGCCAGCAGCTTAATATCGGACGCATACTCCTACAATGAGCAGTTCTTC. Protein sequence: CASSLISDAYSYNEQFF.

The chain links TRBV6-1 to TRBJ2-7; a weak D match, TRBD1 (5 bases). The V gene lost 7 bases and the J gene lost 4 bases, with 17 bases spanning the gap. Germline V gene lookup returns CDR1 MNHNS and CDR2 SASEGT. This CDR3 is built from 14 residues. This chain's CDR3 is CASNLGRVPYEQYF. The DNA for the CDR3 is TGTGCCAGCAATCTTGGCAGGGTGCCGTACGAGCAGTACTTC.

About this clone: Other DNA sequences within the sample encode an identical CDR3. The V gene is TRBV19, the J gene TRBJ2-7; D perhaps matches TRBD1 (6 bases). The CDR3 sequence is 14 residues long. V lost 5 bases and J 0 bases, leaving 11 bases between the germline ends. Germline V gene lookup returns CDR1 LNHDA and CDR2 SQIVND (reference sequence). The CDR3 coding sequence is TGTGCCAGTAGTTTGGCAGGGGTCTCCTACGAGCAGTACTTC. Residues: CASSLAGVSYEQYF.

The V gene is TRBV7-9, the J gene TRBJ1-1; TRBD1 matches 10 bases. Unmatched junction bases numbered 5, after V lost 3 bases and J lost 4 bases. The CDR3 sequence is 15 residues long. Germline V CDR1 and CDR2: SEHNR, FQNEAQ (reference sequence). The DNA of the CDR3 is TGTGCCAGCAGCTTTCCAGACAGGGGGCCCACTGAAGCTTTCTTT. Residues: CASSFPDRGPTEAFF.

CDR3 sequence (DNA): TGTGCCACCAGCAGAGTTGAGAACTATGGCTACACCTTC. This translates into CATSRVENYGYTF. V usage is TRBV15 and J usage is TRBJ1-2, with D hard to call. Germline CDR1 LNHNV, CDR2 YYDKDF (reference sequence). V was cut by 1 base and J by 2 bases, with 5 bases left in between. The CDR3 extends over 13 amino acids.

The J gene is TRBJ2-3, the V gene TRBV4-1; 7 positions match TRBD1. Germline-derived CDR1 and CDR2 are MGHRA and YSYEKL. CDR3 length: 14 residues. V shed 4 bases and J 4 bases; nucleotides not matched to a gene: 5. As DNA, the CDR3 is TGCGCCAGCAGCCGCGAGACAGGGCCAGATACGCAGTATTTT. Protein product: CASSRETGPDTQYF.

As for this clone: Other nucleotide sequences from this sample produce the same CDR3. The chain recombines TRBV6-5 with TRBJ2-2, with D possibly matching TRBD1 (5 bases). This CDR3 comprises 13 residues. Trimming pared 4 bases from V and 5 bases from J, leaving 8 bases between. The germline V gene encodes CDR1 MNHEY and CDR2 SVGAGI. Here the CDR3 DNA reads TGTGCCAGCAGTTCTCAGGGTACCGGGGAGCTGTTTTTT. Protein sequence: CASSSQGTGELFF.

The chain joins TRBV9 to TRBJ2-1, with 15 bases fitting TRBD2. The CDR3 has 21 amino acids. Germline values: CDR1 SGDLS, CDR2 YYNGEE. After removal of 0 bases from V and 3 bases from J, the junction contained 13 bases not matched to a gene. CDR3 protein: CASSVVPGGLAGGPDYNEQFF. CDR3 nucleotides: TGTGCCAGCAGCGTAGTACCGGGTGGACTAGCGGGGGGGCCCGACTACAATGAGCAGTTCTTC.

With respect to this clone: Within the sample, other DNA sequences also encode this same CDR3. The gene calls are TRBV4-1 and TRBJ2-7; no firm D call. The CDR3 consists of 13 residues. Germline V gene sequence: CDR1 MGHRA, CDR2 YSYEKL. Trimming shortened V by 0 bases and J by 0 bases, and 3 bases separated the two germline ends. The CDR3 DNA reads TGCGCCAGCAGCCAAGAGAGCTCCTACGAGCAGTACTTC. This codes for CASSQESSYEQYF.

The rearrangement joins TRBV12-5 to TRBJ2-7; 7 bases match TRBD1. CDR1 and CDR2 (germline): LGHNT, FRNRAP. CDR3 length: 16 residues. V gave up 7 bases and J gave up 0 bases; unmatched junction bases: 12. Here the CDR3 DNA reads TGTGCTAGTGCCCCCAGACGGGACAGTACCTCCTACGAGCAGTACTTC. Amino acids: CASAPRRDSTSYEQYF.

A single count supports this clone. V gene TRBV18 combines with J gene TRBJ2-7, with no clear D. Germline V CDR1 and CDR2: KGHSH, LQKENI. This CDR3 is built from 15 residues. Trimming removed 2 bases at V and 5 bases at J, with 16 bases between. The DNA of the CDR3 is TGTGCCAGCTCACCAGGGCCTGGCAGTTGGAACGAGCAGTACTTC. Translating it yields CASSPGPGSWNEQYF.

This chain links TRBV6-5 with TRBJ1-2; D is unclear. V was shortened by 6 bases and J by 8 bases, with 19 bases between the two germline ends. This CDR3 is built from 14 residues. CDR1 is MNHEY and CDR2 is SVGAGI in the germline V gene. The CDR3 spells CASSPGALAPGYTF. The CDR3 region has the DNA TGTGCCAGCAGCCCCGGAGCCCTGGCTCCGGGCTACACCTTC.

V usage is TRBV6-5 and J usage is TRBJ1-4, with 8 nucleotides matching TRBD1. There are 15 residues in the CDR3. Germline trimming cut 5 bases from V and 2 bases from J; bases unmatched to any gene: 4. From germline, CDR1 is MNHEY and CDR2 SVGAGI. The CDR3 DNA sequence: TGTGCCAGCAGTAATACAGGGGGGACTAATGAAAAACTGTTTTTT. This encodes CASSNTGGTNEKLFF.

V gene TRBV19 combines with J gene TRBJ2-5; no definite D call. CDR1 LNHDA and CDR2 SQIVND come from the germline V gene (reference sequence). The CDR3 has 14 residues. Trimming took off 3 bases at V and 3 bases at J, with 11 bases between the two ends. The CDR3 bases are TGTGCCAGTAGTATCGAGTCCACTGAAGAGACCCAGTACTTC. It yields the protein CASSIESTEETQYF.

The V and J genes are TRBV27 and TRBJ1-6; D is undetermined. V lost 2 bases to trimming and J lost 0 bases, with 20 bases between them. CDR3 length equals 20 residues. The germline gives CDR1 MNHEY, CDR2 SMNVEV (reference sequence). The CDR3 nucleotides read TGTGCCAGCAGTTTAAATCTCCCAGGCCTCCTGAGCTCCTATAATTCACCCCTCCACTTT. This encodes CASSLNLPGLLSSYNSPLHF.

The CDR3 is CASSQDEGRNYEQYF. The CDR3 DNA reads as TGCGCCAGCAGCCAAGATGAGGGCAGAAACTACGAGCAGTACTTC. This chain connects TRBV4-3 to TRBJ2-7; perhaps TRBD2 as D (5 bases). Trimming left V 0 bases short and J 3 bases short, with 12 bases between. CDR3 length: 15 residues. The V gene's germline CDR1 is LGHNA and CDR2 YSLEER.